This T cell receptor beta chain was identified in a study of CD8 T cells in Susac syndrome. The trim removed 1 base at V and 5 bases at J, leaving 7 bases unmatched. This CDR3 has 15 residues. The germline V gene has CDR1 MGHRA and CDR2 YSYEKL. Blood CD8+ and CD4+ T cells underwent high-throughput TCR beta sequencing. TEMRA cells were FACS-enriched, with CD8+ and CD4+ T cells isolated negatively. The RNA, about 0.5 to 1 ug, was put through reverse transcription using random hexamers. Multiplex immunoSEQ PCR targeted 54 Vbeta and 13 Jbeta TCR beta segments. TCRdb itself ran the immunoSEQ multiplex PCR reads through MiXCR, one entry per CDR3 protein. Counted here are 400,000 or so distinct CDR3 sequences, around 83% occurring once; the ten biggest clones make up roughly 0.11%.

V gene TRBV4-1 combines with J gene TRBJ1-1, with 7 bases identical to TRBD1. This clonotype was sampled from a human donor with multiple sclerosis. The sequenced material came from CD8+ T cells from PBMCs. The CDR3 sequence is CASSQASGGDTEAFF. Here the CDR3 DNA reads TGCGCCAGCAGCCAAGCTTCAGGGGGAGATACTGAAGCTTTCTTT.